Included here is one T cell receptor beta chain sequence, with context. PCR used 60 Vbeta primers and 13 Jbeta primers. Some clones are missing from TCRdb's copy, which holds only in-frame ones; the method was immunoSEQ multiplex PCR. The table has more than 150,000 clones, less than 85% seen once; the top ten hold about 7.1%. The data are from a study of cytomegalovirus exposure and HLA in healthy donors. Sequencing input: PBMCs. This TCR came from a woman in her 50s in good health and CMV-seropositive.

CDR3 sequence reads: CASSLGTGGGNEKLFF. In DNA form, the CDR3 reads TGTGCCAGCAGCTTAGGGACAGGGGGCGGTAATGAAAAACTGTTTTTT. The chain couples TRBV7-6 to TRBJ1-4, with TRBD1 identical over 11 bases. The CDR3 consists of 16 residues. Germline CDR1 SGHVS, CDR2 FNYEAQ. After removal of 1 base from V and 4 bases from J, the junction contained 2 bases not matched to a gene.